These T cell receptor beta chains were read from a single sample in a study of regulatory T cells in long-lasting Graves disease. TCRdb redid the calling of the multiplex PCR reads with MiXCR, one entry per CDR3 protein. Of 580,000 or so distinct CDR3 sequences listed, 15% to 20% are singletons. This sample also appeared in a second study, on T cells in Graves' hyperthyroidism and ophthalmopathy.

This specimen consisted of peripheral blood mononuclear cells (PBMCs), obtained at new diagnosis, from a patient treated with antithyroid drugs. The receptors here all came from a man younger than 30 with Graves disease. Each CDR3 is given with its conserved first and last residue. D genes are given only for firm matches. Some rows have no size entry. The others give once, few or many, or a class for an expanded clone.

j_gene: TRBJ1-1; v_gene: TRBV7-8; d_gene: NA; abundance: few; CDR3nt: TGTGCCAGCAGCTTAGGTGGGGGGAAACACACTGAAGCTTTCTTT; CDR3aa: CASSLGGGKHTEAFF
j_gene: TRBJ2-7; v_gene: TRBV12-3/TRBV12-4; d_gene: NA; abundance: NA; CDR3nt: TGTGCCAGCTCCCCAGTGATCTACGAGCAGTACTTC; CDR3aa: CASSPVIYEQYF
j_gene: TRBJ2-7; v_gene: TRBV4-1; d_gene: NA; abundance: NA; CDR3nt: TGCGCCAGCAGCCAAGGGAGGGCGGCCTCCTACGAGCAGTACTTC; CDR3aa: CASSQGRAASYEQYF
j_gene: TRBJ1-5; v_gene: TRBV7-2; d_gene: NA; abundance: NA; CDR3nt: TGTGCCAGCAGCTTAGTTGGGAAGCCCCAGCATTTT; CDR3aa: CASSLVGKPQHF
j_gene: TRBJ2-1; v_gene: TRBV7-9; d_gene: TRBD1; abundance: many; CDR3nt: TGTGCCAGCAGCTCAACCAGGGGGCGGAATGAGCAGTTCTTC; CDR3aa: CASSSTRGRNEQFF
j_gene: TRBJ2-1; v_gene: TRBV5-1; d_gene: TRBD2; abundance: many; CDR3nt: TGCGCCAGCAGCTTGGAAGGGACTAGCGGGATTGATGAGCAGTTCTTC; CDR3aa: CASSLEGTSGIDEQFF
j_gene: TRBJ2-7; v_gene: TRBV30; d_gene: NA; abundance: many; CDR3nt: TGTGCCTGGAGTGTACTCCCCTACTACGAGCAGTACTTC; CDR3aa: CAWSVLPYYEQYF
j_gene: TRBJ2-2; v_gene: TRBV5-1; d_gene: TRBD2; abundance: few; CDR3nt: TGCGCCAGCAGCTTGGAACTAGCGGGAGCCGGGGAGCTGTTTTTT; CDR3aa: CASSLELAGAGELFF
j_gene: TRBJ1-3; v_gene: TRBV18; d_gene: TRBD1; abundance: NA; CDR3nt: TGTGCCAGCTCACCGACAGGGGAAGCGCTATACTCTGGAAACACCATATATTTT; CDR3aa: CASSPTGEALYSGNTIYF
j_gene: TRBJ2-3; v_gene: TRBV28; d_gene: TRBD2; abundance: many; CDR3nt: TGTGCCAGCAGTAACATAGCGGGAGGGGCCGTGTATACGCAGTATTTT; CDR3aa: CASSNIAGGAVYTQYF
j_gene: TRBJ2-7; v_gene: TRBV11-2; d_gene: NA; abundance: many; CDR3nt: TGTGCCAGCACTCGAGATGGGGCCGCGGTTTACGAGCAGTACTTC; CDR3aa: CASTRDGAAVYEQYF
j_gene: TRBJ1-3; v_gene: TRBV18; d_gene: TRBD1; abundance: NA; CDR3nt: TGTGCCAGCTCACCAGCGGACAGGACTGGAAACACCATATATTTT; CDR3aa: CASSPADRTGNTIYF
j_gene: TRBJ1-3; v_gene: TRBV3-1; d_gene: NA; abundance: few; CDR3nt: TGTGCCAGCAGCCACGGGACACTCGGAAACACCATATATTTT; CDR3aa: CASSHGTLGNTIYF
j_gene: TRBJ1-1; v_gene: TRBV7-9; d_gene: NA; abundance: NA; CDR3nt: TGTGCCAGCAGCTTAGGAGGGCCGGGGATGACTGAAGCTTTCTTT; CDR3aa: CASSLGGPGMTEAFF
j_gene: TRBJ2-5; v_gene: TRBV2; d_gene: NA; abundance: many; CDR3nt: TGTGCCAGCAGCGAACCGTCGTCCCAGTACTTC; CDR3aa: CASSEPSSQYF
j_gene: TRBJ2-1; v_gene: TRBV20-1; d_gene: NA; abundance: few; CDR3nt: TGCAGTGCTAGAGATGGGCTAGCGACGAGCAATGAGCAGTTCTTC; CDR3aa: CSARDGLATSNEQFF
j_gene: TRBJ2-2; v_gene: TRBV7-9; d_gene: TRBD1; abundance: few; CDR3nt: TGTGCCAGCAGCTTACCGACAGGGGGCCCCGGGGAGCTGTTTTTT; CDR3aa: CASSLPTGGPGELFF
j_gene: TRBJ2-1; v_gene: TRBV10-3; d_gene: TRBD1; abundance: NA; CDR3nt: TGTGCCATCCGCTTAAGCGGGACAGGGAACCACAATGAGCAGTTCTTC; CDR3aa: CAIRLSGTGNHNEQFF
j_gene: TRBJ2-1; v_gene: TRBV29-1; d_gene: TRBD2; abundance: NA; CDR3nt: TGCAGCGTTTTGGCTAGCGGGTGGGGCTCCTACAATGAGCAGTTCTTC; CDR3aa: CSVLASGWGSYNEQFF
j_gene: TRBJ2-2; v_gene: TRBV27; d_gene: TRBD1; abundance: many; CDR3nt: TGTGCCAGCAGTTTATCGACAGGGTTAGCCGGGGAGCTGTTTTTT; CDR3aa: CASSLSTGLAGELFF
j_gene: TRBJ2-6; v_gene: TRBV6-2/TRBV6-3; d_gene: NA; abundance: few; CDR3nt: TGTGCCAGCAGTGAAGTGAAGTGGGGCTCTGGGGCCAACGTCCTGACTTTC; CDR3aa: CASSEVKWGSGANVLTF
j_gene: TRBJ1-3; v_gene: TRBV12-3/TRBV12-4; d_gene: NA; abundance: NA; CDR3nt: TGTGCCAGCCTTCCAGTACGACGTGGAAACACCATATATTTT; CDR3aa: CASLPVRRGNTIYF
j_gene: TRBJ1-2; v_gene: TRBV2; d_gene: TRBD1; abundance: NA; CDR3nt: TGTGCCAGCAGTCAGAATCGACAGGGGGCTTTTGGCTACACCTTC; CDR3aa: CASSQNRQGAFGYTF